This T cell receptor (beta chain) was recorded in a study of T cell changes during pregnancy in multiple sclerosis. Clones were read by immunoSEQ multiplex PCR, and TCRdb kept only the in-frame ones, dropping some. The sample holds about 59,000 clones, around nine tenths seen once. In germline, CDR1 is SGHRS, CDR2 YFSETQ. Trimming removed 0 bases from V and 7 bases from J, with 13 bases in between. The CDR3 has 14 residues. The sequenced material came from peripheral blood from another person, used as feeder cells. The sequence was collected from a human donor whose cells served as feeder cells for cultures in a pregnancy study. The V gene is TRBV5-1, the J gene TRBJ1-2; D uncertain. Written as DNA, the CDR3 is TGCGCCAGCAGCTTGGATTACAGCTCAGGTGGCTACACCTTC. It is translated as CASSLDYSSGGYTF.